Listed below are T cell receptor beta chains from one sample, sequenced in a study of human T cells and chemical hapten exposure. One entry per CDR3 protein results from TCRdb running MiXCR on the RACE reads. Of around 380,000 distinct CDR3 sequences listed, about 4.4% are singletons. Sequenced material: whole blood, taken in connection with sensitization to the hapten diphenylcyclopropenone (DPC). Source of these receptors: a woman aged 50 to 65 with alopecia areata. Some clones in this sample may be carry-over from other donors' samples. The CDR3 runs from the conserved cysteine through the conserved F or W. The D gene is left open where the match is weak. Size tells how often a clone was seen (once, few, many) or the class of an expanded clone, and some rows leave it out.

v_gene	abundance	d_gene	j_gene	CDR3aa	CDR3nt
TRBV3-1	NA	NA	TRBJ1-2	CASSQDLGLPNYGYTF	TGTGCCAGCAGCCAAGATCTGGGCCTCCCGAACTATGGCTACACCTTC
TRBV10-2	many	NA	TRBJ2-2	CASRADTGELFF	TGCGCCAGCCGGGCGGACACCGGGGAGCTGTTTTTT
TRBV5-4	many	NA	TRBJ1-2	CASSLQQLYGYTF	TGTGCCAGCAGCTTGCAACAGCTCTATGGCTACACCTTC
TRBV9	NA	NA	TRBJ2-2	CASSPLGRGELFF	TGTGCCAGCAGCCCCCTAGGGCGGGGGGAGCTGTTTTTT
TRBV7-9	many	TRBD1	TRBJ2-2	CASSFGDRSGELFF	TGTGCCAGCAGCTTTGGGGACAGGAGCGGGGAGCTGTTTTTT
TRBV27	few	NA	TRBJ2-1	CATRQQGEQFF	TGTGCCACCCGTCAGCAGGGTGAGCAGTTCTTC
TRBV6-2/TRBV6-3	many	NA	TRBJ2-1	CASSYIRGSYNEQFF	TGTGCCAGCAGTTACATTCGGGGGTCCTACAATGAGCAGTTCTTC
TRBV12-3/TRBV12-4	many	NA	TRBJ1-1	CASSLDGVDTEAFF	TGTGCCAGCAGTTTAGATGGGGTCGACACTGAAGCTTTCTTT
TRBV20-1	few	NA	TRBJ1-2	CSARDLREPYGYTF	TGCAGTGCTAGAGATCTCCGGGAGCCTTATGGCTACACCTTC
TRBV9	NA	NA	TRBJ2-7	CASSVAAQPGAGYEQYF	TGTGCCAGCAGCGTAGCTGCACAGCCAGGAGCCGGGTACGAGCAGTACTTC
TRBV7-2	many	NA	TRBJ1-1	CASSTRQSMNTEAFF	TGTGCCAGCAGCACGCGACAGTCGATGAACACTGAAGCTTTCTTT
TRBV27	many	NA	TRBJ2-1	CASSPSGGLYYNEQFF	TGTGCCAGCAGCCCTAGTGGGGGGCTGTACTACAATGAGCAGTTCTTC
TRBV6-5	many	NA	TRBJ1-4	CAVGDGQLFF	TGTGCCGTCGGGGATGGGCAACTGTTTTTT
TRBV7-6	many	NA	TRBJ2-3	CASRLRLGDTQYF	TGTGCCAGCAGGCTCCGTTTAGGAGATACGCAGTATTTT
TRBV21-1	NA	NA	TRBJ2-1	CASSTPRDRGAFGELFF	TGTGCCAGCAGCACCCCAAGGGACAGGGGGGCCTTCGGGGAGCTGTTCTTC
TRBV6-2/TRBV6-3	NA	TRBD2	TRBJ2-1	CASTLTSVPSYNEQFF	TGTGCCAGCACCCTTACTAGCGTCCCCTCCTACAATGAGCAGTTCTTC
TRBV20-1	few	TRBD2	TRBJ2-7	CSAKRGYEQYF	TGCAGTGCTAAGCGGGGATACGAGCAGTACTTC
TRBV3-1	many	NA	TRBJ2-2	CASSPSITGELFF	TGTGCCAGCAGCCCAAGTATAACCGGGGAGCTGTTTTTT
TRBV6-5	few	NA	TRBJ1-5	CASSSDNSNQPQHF	TGTGCCAGCAGTTCCGATAATAGCAATCAGCCCCAGCATTTT
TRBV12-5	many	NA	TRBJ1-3	CASGFEQGNTIYF	TGTGCTAGTGGTTTCGAGCAGGGAAACACCATATATTTT
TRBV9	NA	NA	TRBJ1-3	CASSKDVDSGNTIYF	TGTGCCAGCAGCAAAGACGTCGACTCTGGAAACACCATATATTTT
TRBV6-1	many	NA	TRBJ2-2	CASQRISNTGELFF	TGTGCCAGCCAAAGGATATCGAACACCGGGGAGCTGTTTTTT
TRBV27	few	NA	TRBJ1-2	CASSSRVPGDYGYTF	TGTGCCAGCAGTTCCAGGGTCCCCGGGGACTATGGCTACACCTTC
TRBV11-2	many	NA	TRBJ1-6	CASSLETSVLQLSPLHF	TGTGCCAGCAGCTTAGAGACAAGCGTCCTACAATTGTCACCCCTCCACTTT
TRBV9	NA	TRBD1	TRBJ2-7	CASSGEQGAVAYEQYF	TGTGCCAGCAGCGGGGAACAGGGGGCCGTAGCCTACGAGCAGTACTTC
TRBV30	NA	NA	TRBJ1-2	CAWSVGNGYTF	TGTGCCTGGAGTGTCGGGAATGGCTACACCTTC
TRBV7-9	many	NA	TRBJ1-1	CASSLAFSVRAMNTEAFF	TGTGCCAGCAGCTTAGCCTTTTCGGTCAGGGCGATGAACACTGAAGCTTTCTTT
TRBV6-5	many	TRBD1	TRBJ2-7	CASSTVDGQGAYEQYF	TGTGCCAGCAGCACAGTGGACGGACAGGGGGCCTACGAGCAGTACTTC
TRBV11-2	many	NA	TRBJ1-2	CASSLDQGGSGYTF	TGTGCCAGCAGCTTAGATCAGGGCGGAAGTGGCTACACCTTC
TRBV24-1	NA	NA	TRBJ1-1	CATSDILGVEAFF	TGTGCCACCAGTGATATATTGGGAGTGGAAGCTTTCTTT
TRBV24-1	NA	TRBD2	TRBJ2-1	CATSDSQPSTISGGVGEQFF	TGTGCCACCAGTGATTCCCAGCCAAGTACAATTAGCGGGGGGGTAGGTGAGCAGTTCTTC
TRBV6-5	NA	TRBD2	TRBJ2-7	CASSLSGTSLEQYF	TGTGCCAGCAGCCTTAGCGGGACGTCACTCGAGCAGTACTTC
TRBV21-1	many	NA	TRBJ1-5	CASSTLERHDQPQHF	TGTGCCAGCAGCACCCTGGAGAGACATGATCAGCCCCAGCATTTT
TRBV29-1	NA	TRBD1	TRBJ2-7	CSVEVGSGQGLREQYF	TGCAGCGTTGAAGTCGGGTCCGGACAGGGCCTCCGCGAGCAGTACTTC
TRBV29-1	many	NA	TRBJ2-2	CSVGDANTGELFF	TGCAGCGTGGGGGACGCGAACACCGGGGAGCTGTTTTTT
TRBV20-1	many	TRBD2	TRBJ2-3	CSAPSRGGTLGTDTQYF	TGCAGTGCTCCCTCGCGGGGGGGAACCTTAGGCACAGATACGCAGTATTTT
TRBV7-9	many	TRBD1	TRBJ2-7	CASIRIPGQGDEQYF	TGTGCCAGCATCCGGATTCCGGGGCAGGGGGACGAGCAGTACTTC
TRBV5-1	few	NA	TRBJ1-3	CASSLDGVSGNTIYF	TGCGCCAGCAGCTTGGACGGCGTCTCTGGAAACACCATATATTTT
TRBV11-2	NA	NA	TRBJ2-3	CASSPRGAGTDTQYF	TGTGCCAGCAGCCCCCGGGGGGCAGGGACAGATACGCAGTATTTT
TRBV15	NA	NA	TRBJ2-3	CATSTPASDTDTQYF	TGTGCCACCAGCACGCCGGCCTCTGACACAGATACGCAGTATTTT
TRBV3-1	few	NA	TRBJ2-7	CASSQGRRIPYEQYF	TGTGCCAGCAGCCAAGGTCGCAGGATACCCTACGAGCAGTACTTC
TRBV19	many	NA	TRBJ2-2	CASNEFANTGELFF	TGTGCCAGTAATGAATTCGCGAACACCGGGGAGCTGTTTTTT
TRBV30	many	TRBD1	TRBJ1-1	CAWSFPTGTNTEAFF	TGTGCCTGGAGTTTTCCGACAGGGACGAACACTGAAGCTTTCTTT
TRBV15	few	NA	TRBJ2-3	CATSRDYRARYTDTQYF	TGTGCCACCAGCAGAGATTATCGGGCTCGATACACAGATACGCAGTATTTT
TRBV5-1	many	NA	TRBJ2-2	CASSPRHGPGELFF	TGCGCCAGCAGCCCCCGACACGGGCCCGGGGAGCTGTTTTTT
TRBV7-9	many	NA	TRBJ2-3	CASIHARDWPTDTQYF	TGTGCCAGCATCCATGCCCGGGACTGGCCCACAGATACGCAGTATTTT